What follows are 8 T cell receptor beta chains derived from one specimen sequenced in a study of blood T cell repertoires in COVID-19. Method: immunoSEQ multiplex PCR; TCRdb's copy keeps in-frame clones and lacks some. The data hold under 200,000 clones, with 65% to 90% observed a single time. Specimen: PBMCs or T cells enriched from blood (not recorded which). The receptors derive from a woman aged 55-69 years with acute COVID-19.

The V gene is TRBV29-1, the J gene TRBJ1-5; 9 nucleotides align to TRBD1. Germline V lookup: CDR1 SQVTM, CDR2 ANQGSEA. This CDR3 is 14 amino acids long. The V gene end was trimmed by 7 bases and the J gene end by 5 bases; junction bases not matched to a gene: 9. CDR3 residues: CSATGTGLDQPQHF. CDR3 DNA: TGCAGCGCAACCGGGACAGGGCTCGATCAGCCCCAGCATTTT.

The chain uses TRBV9 and TRBJ2-7, with 7 positions matching TRBD2. V trimming: 0 bases; J trimming: 7 bases; junction bases outside the gene matches: 22. Germline values: CDR1 SGDLS, CDR2 YYNGEE. The CDR3 length is 19 residues. Written as DNA, the CDR3 is TGTGCCAGCAGCGTAGTGGGAGGGAATTCTATACGCTGTTTTACAGAGCAGTACTTC. Translating it yields CASSVVGGNSIRCFTEQYF.

The rearrangement links TRBV6-2 or TRBV6-3 to TRBJ2-2; 8 bases match TRBD2. The CDR3 contains 16 residues. V lost 4 bases to trimming and J lost 4 bases; unmatched junction nucleotides: 8. CDR1 MNHEY and CDR2 SVGEGT come from the germline V gene. The CDR3 here is CASSSLQRGSTGELFF. The DNA of the CDR3 is TGTGCCAGCAGTTCCCTCCAGCGGGGGAGCACCGGGGAGCTGTTTTTT.

This chain uses TRBV9 with TRBJ2-3; D possibly corresponds to TRBD2 (5 bases). The CDR3 is 14 amino acids. Germline CDR1 is SGDLS and CDR2 is YYNGEE. The V and J ends lost 0 bases and 5 bases respectively, with 10 bases between them. Written as DNA, the CDR3 is TGTGCCAGCAGCGTAGGAGGGCAGGAAGATACGCAGTATTTT. Amino acids: CASSVGGQEDTQYF.

This chain joins TRBV7-8 and TRBJ2-2, with a possible D match to TRBD1 (6 bases). Looked up from germline, CDR1 is SGHVS and CDR2 is FQNEAQ. V was pared by 1 base and J by 4 bases, with 13 bases between. CDR3 length: 16 residues. The CDR3 protein is CASSLGANRVTGELFF. The CDR3 DNA is TGTGCCAGCAGCTTAGGGGCCAACAGGGTCACCGGGGAGCTGTTTTTT.

The gene calls are TRBV5-4 and TRBJ1-4; 7 bases agree with TRBD1. Germline lookup yields CDR1 SGHNT and CDR2 YYREEE (reference sequence). The V segment lost 4 bases and the J segment 3 bases; nucleotides outside the gene matches: 6. The CDR3 has 15 amino acids. CDR3 coding DNA: TGTGCCAGCAGCGTACAGGGGCCCTCTAATGAAAAACTGTTTTTT. This translates into CASSVQGPSNEKLFF.

V usage is TRBV4-2 and J usage is TRBJ1-1; 7 bases fit TRBD1. V shed 4 bases and J 4 bases; nucleotides not matched to a gene: 6. This CDR3 contains 14 residues. Germline V CDR1 and CDR2: LGHNA, YNFKEQ. Written as DNA, the CDR3 is TGTGCCAGCAGCCCCAGGGGGGAAGGCACTGAAGCTTTCTTT. The encoded protein is CASSPRGEGTEAFF.

This clone was seen once. The V and J genes are TRBV25-1 and TRBJ2-1, with TRBD2 matching 10 bases. The V and J ends lost 5 bases and 8 bases, in that order; junction bases with no gene match: 12. The CDR3 is 16 amino acids. Per the germline V gene, CDR1 is MGHDK and CDR2 is SYGVNS. CDR3 protein: CASSPSQAGGNHEQFF. For the CDR3, the DNA is TGTGCCAGCAGTCCATCGCAAGCGGGGGGGAACCATGAGCAGTTCTTC.